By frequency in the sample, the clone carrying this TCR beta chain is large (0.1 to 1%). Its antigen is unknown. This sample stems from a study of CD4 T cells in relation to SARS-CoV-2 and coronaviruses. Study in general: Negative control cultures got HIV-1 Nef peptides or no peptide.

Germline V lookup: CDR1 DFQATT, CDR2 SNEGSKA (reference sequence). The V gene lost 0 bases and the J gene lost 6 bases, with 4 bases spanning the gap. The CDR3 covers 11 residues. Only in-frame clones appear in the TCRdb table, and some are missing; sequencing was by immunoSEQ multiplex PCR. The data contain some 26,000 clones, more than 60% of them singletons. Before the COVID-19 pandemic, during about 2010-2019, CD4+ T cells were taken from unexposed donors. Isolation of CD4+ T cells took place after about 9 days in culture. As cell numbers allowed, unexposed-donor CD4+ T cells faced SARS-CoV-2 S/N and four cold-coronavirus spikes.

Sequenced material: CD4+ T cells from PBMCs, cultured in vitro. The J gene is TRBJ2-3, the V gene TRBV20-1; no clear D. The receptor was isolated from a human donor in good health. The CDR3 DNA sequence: TGCAGTGCTAGAGATTTCGATACGCAGTATTTT. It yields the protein CSARDFDTQYF.